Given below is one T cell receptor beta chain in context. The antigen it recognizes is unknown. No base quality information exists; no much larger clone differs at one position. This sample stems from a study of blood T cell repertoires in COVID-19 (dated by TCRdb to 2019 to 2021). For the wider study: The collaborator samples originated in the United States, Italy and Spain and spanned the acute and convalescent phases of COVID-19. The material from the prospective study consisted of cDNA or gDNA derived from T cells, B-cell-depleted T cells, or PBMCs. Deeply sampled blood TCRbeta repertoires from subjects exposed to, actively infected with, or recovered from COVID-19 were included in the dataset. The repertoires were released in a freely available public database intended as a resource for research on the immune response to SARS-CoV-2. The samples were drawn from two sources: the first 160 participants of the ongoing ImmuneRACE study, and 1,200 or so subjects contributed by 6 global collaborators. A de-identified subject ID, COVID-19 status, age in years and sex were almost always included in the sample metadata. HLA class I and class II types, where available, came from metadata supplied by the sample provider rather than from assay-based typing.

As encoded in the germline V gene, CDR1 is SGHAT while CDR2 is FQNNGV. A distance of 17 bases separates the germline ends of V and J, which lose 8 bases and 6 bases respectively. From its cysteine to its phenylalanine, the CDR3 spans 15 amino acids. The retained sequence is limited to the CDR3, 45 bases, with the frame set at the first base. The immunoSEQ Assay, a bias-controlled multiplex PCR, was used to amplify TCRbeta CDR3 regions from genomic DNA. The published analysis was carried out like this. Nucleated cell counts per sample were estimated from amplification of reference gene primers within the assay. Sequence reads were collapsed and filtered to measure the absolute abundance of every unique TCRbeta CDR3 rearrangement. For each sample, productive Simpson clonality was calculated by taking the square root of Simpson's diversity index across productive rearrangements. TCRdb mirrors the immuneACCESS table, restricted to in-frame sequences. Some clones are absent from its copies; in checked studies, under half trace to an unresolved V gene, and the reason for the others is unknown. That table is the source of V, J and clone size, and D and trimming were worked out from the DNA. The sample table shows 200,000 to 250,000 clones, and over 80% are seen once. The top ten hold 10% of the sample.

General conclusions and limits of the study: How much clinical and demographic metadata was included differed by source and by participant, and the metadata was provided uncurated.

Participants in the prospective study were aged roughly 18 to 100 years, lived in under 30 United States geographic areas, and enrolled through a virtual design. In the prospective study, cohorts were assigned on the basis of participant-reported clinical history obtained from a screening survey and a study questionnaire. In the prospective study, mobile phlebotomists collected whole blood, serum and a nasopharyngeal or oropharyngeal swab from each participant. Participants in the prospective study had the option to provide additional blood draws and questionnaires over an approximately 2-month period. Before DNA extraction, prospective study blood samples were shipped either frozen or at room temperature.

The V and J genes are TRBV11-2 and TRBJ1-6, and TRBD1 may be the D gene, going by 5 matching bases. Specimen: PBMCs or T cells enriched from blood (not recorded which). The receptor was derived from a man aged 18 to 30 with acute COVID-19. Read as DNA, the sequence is TGTGCCAGCCGGGGGACTCCTGAGGCTAATTCACCCCTCCACTTT. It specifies CASRGTPEANSPLHF.